Sequencing of this T cell receptor (beta chain) was carried out in a study of T cells in localized non-small cell lung cancer. Trimming pared 2 bases from V and 5 bases from J, leaving 6 bases between. The CDR3 runs to 12 residues. CDR1 is WNHNN, CDR2 SYGVQD, per germline (reference sequence). Clones were sequenced by immunoSEQ multiplex PCR, and TCRdb holds only the in-frame ones, with some missing. The sample contains approximately 140,000 clones, around 92% of which appear only once. Remarks on this clone: Its target is unknown.

Study-wide results and limits: Analysis by sequencing included only one tumor region, so heterogeneity remains possible. There were a median around 59 of the top 100 tumor clones appearing in adjacent lung. Uninvolved nearby lung showed the greatest T cell clonality, exceeding that found in tumor.

Material: peripheral blood, obtained before any cancer treatment. The TCR sequence derives from a female donor over 55 with stage I lung adenocarcinoma. The chain combines TRBV10-1 with TRBJ2-5; D unclear. CDR3 loop: CASSEDEETQYF. The CDR3, as DNA: TGCGCCAGCAGTGAGGATGAGGAGACCCAGTACTTC.